A single sample gave rise to the 2 T cell receptor beta chains below, sequenced in a study of T cells after yellow fever vaccination (dated by TCRdb to 2018 to 2020). The sample's treatment or condition label is to be understood as: live attenuated yellow fever vaccine strain. The library was prepared using 5' RACE. The sequencer listed for this sample is Illumina NovaSeq 6000. In TCRdb, the public reads were trimmed at Q25 with fastp and aligned with MiXCR, with productive beta chains retained. Rows with a matching CDR3 protein are joined into one entry that keeps the most common DNA and genes. The sample contains under 250,000 distinct CDR3 sequences, roughly 3% of them found a single time. The top ten clones comprise 3.2% of the sample. This specimen consisted of CD4+ T cells sorted from PBMCs, obtained 10 days after the yellow fever booster vaccination. The receptor source for this set is a man aged 18-30 years who received the YFV17D yellow fever vaccine.

This clonotype was picked up many times. The chain uses TRBV29-1 and TRBJ2-5; tentatively, D is TRBD1 or TRBD2 (5 bases each). The V end was cut by 7 bases, the J end by 5 bases, with 14 bases between. The CDR3 runs 12 residues. Germline lookup yields CDR1 SQVTM and CDR2 ANQGSEA. The CDR3 is CSGGLSGETQYF. CDR3 coding DNA: TGCAGCGGTGGACTCTCAGGGGAGACCCAGTACTTC.

This clonotype was observed at least ten times. The rearrangement links TRBV6-6 to TRBJ1-5; TRBD1 aligns across 9 bases. Germline V gives CDR1 MNHNY, CDR2 SVGAGI (reference sequence). J was trimmed by 16 bases and V by 0 bases; bases with no gene match: 13. The CDR3 has 15 residues. CDR3 sequence (DNA): TGTGCCAGCAGTTACTCCTCCCGGGACAGGGCCCTTCGACATTTT. Protein: CASSYSSRDRALRHF.